This record looks at one T cell receptor (beta chain) sequence and its context. TCRdb fed the 5' RACE reads into MiXCR, producing one record per CDR3 protein. The sample has some 1,600,000 distinct CDR3 sequences; about 31% are singletons. No donor was unhealthy or non-Caucasian. These data come from a study of identical twins. Germline values: CDR1 MNHEY, CDR2 SMNVEV (reference sequence). Trimming stripped 1 base from V and 10 bases from J, with 11 bases between. The CDR3 contains 14 residues. The TCR sequence derives from a newborn girl in good health. The gene calls are TRBV27 and TRBJ1-6; no reliable D call. Sequencing was carried out using cord blood. CDR3 nucleotide sequence: TGTGCCAGCAGTTTATTATCCCGAGGGTCACCCCTCCACTTT. This sequence encodes CASSLLSRGSPLHF.